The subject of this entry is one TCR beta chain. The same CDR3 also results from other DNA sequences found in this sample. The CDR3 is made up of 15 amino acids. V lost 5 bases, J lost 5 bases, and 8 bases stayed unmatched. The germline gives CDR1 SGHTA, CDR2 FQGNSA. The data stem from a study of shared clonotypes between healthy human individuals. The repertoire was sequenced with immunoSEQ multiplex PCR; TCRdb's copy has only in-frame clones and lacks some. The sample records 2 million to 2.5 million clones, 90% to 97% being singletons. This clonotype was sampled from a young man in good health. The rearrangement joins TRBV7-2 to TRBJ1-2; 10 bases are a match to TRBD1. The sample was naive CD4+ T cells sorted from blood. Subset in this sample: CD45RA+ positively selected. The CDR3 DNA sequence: TGTGCCAGCAGCCCCCAGACAGGGGGCACTTATGGCTACACCTTC. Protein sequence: CASSPQTGGTYGYTF. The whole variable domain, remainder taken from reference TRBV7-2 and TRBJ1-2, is GAGVSQSPSNKVTEKGKDVELRCDPISGHTALYWYRQSLGQGLEFLIYFQGNSAPDKSGLPSDRFSAERTGGSVSTLTIQRTQQEDSAVYLCASSPQTGGTYGYTFGSGTRLTVV.